This record covers a single T cell receptor (beta chain). This sample is drawn from a study of blood T cell repertoires in COVID-19. Study information: Sample material is recorded as cDNA or gDNA derived from T cells, B-cell-depleted T cells, or PBMCs.

In the source study's methods: Reference gene primers were amplified, and this amplification served to estimate nucleated cell counts. Libraries were prepared by immunoSEQ multiplex PCR; TCRdb keeps only in-frame clonotypes and omits some of them. V and J calls and clone size are copied from that table; D and trimming were computed from the DNA. The repertoire holds roughly 250,000 clones, with approximately 80% as singletons. Germline V gives CDR1 SQVTM, CDR2 ANQGSEA. Germline trimming cut 6 bases from V and 6 bases from J; bases unmatched to any gene: 6. The CDR3 has 14 residues. Material: peripheral blood. The clonotype comes from a human donor in a cohort sampled during active COVID-19. The rearrangement joins TRBV29-1 to TRBJ2-1; 12 bases are shared with TRBD2. CDR3 amino acids: CSVLGLAGFNEQFF. DNA of the CDR3: TGCAGCGTGCTAGGACTAGCGGGGTTCAATGAGCAGTTCTTC.